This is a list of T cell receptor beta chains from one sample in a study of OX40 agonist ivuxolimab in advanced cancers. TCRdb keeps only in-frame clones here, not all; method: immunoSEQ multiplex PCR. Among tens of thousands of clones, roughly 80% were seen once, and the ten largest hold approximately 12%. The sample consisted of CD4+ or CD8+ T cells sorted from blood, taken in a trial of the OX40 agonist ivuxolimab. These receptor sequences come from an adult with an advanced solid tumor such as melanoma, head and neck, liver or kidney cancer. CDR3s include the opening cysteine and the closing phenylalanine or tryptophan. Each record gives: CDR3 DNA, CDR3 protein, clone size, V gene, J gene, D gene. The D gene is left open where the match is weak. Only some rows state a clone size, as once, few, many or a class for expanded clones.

CDR3 DNA: TGCGCCAGCAGTCCGGACAGGGTGAATTCACCCCTCCACTTT
CDR3 protein: CASSPDRVNSPLHF
clone size: -
V gene: TRBV5-1
J gene: TRBJ1-6
D gene: TRBD1

CDR3 DNA: TGTGCCAGCAGCGTAGGGGACATAGGCTACGAGCAGTACTTC
CDR3 protein: CASSVGDIGYEQYF
clone size: -
V gene: TRBV9
J gene: TRBJ2-7
D gene: -

CDR3 DNA: TGTGCCAGCAGCGCCGAGCGGGGATCGACCGGGGAGCTGTTTTTT
CDR3 protein: CASSAERGSTGELFF
clone size: -
V gene: TRBV9
J gene: TRBJ2-2
D gene: TRBD2

CDR3 DNA: TGTGCCAGCAGCTTAGCTGTGACAGGGTGGACCGAGCAGTACTTC
CDR3 protein: CASSLAVTGWTEQYF
clone size: -
V gene: TRBV7-9
J gene: TRBJ2-7
D gene: TRBD1

CDR3 DNA: TGTGCCAGCAGTGGGCTAGCGGGGGGCCAAGAGACCCAGTACTTC
CDR3 protein: CASSGLAGGQETQYF
clone size: -
V gene: TRBV6-1
J gene: TRBJ2-5
D gene: TRBD2

CDR3 DNA: TGTGCCAGCAGCCTCTCCTTCATCGGGGGCACAGATACGCAGTATTTT
CDR3 protein: CASSLSFIGGTDTQYF
clone size: -
V gene: TRBV5-4
J gene: TRBJ2-3
D gene: -

CDR3 DNA: TGTGCCAGCAGTTCCCTTGAGTCCGCAGGGGGCTACACCTTC
CDR3 protein: CASSSLESAGGYTF
clone size: -
V gene: TRBV27
J gene: TRBJ1-2
D gene: -

CDR3 DNA: TGCGCCAGCAGCCAAGATCGGTGGGCGGGGGGTTACAATGAGCAGTTCTTC
CDR3 protein: CASSQDRWAGGYNEQFF
clone size: -
V gene: TRBV4-3
J gene: TRBJ2-1
D gene: TRBD2

CDR3 DNA: TGTGCCAGCCAATTAACTAGCGGCTACGAGCAGTACTTC
CDR3 protein: CASQLTSGYEQYF
clone size: medium-sized
V gene: TRBV6-5
J gene: TRBJ2-7
D gene: TRBD2

CDR3 DNA: TGCGCCAGCAGCCAGGCCGGGGGGGCGAGTACAGATACGCAGTATTTT
CDR3 protein: CASSQAGGASTDTQYF
clone size: -
V gene: TRBV4-1
J gene: TRBJ2-3
D gene: TRBD2

CDR3 DNA: TGTGCCAGCAGTCCTAGACAGAGCTCCTACGAGCAGTACTTC
CDR3 protein: CASSPRQSSYEQYF
clone size: -
V gene: TRBV27
J gene: TRBJ2-7
D gene: -

CDR3 DNA: TGCGCCAGCAGCAGCACCGGGACAGATGCCTACGAGCAGTACTTC
CDR3 protein: CASSSTGTDAYEQYF
clone size: -
V gene: TRBV5-1
J gene: TRBJ2-7
D gene: TRBD1

CDR3 DNA: TGTGCCTGGACCTCCGGGACGGAGAACGTCTACGAGCAGTACTTC
CDR3 protein: CAWTSGTENVYEQYF
clone size: -
V gene: TRBV30
J gene: TRBJ2-7
D gene: -

CDR3 DNA: TGTGCCAGCAGCTTTACAGGGGCGAGCACAGATACGCAGTATTTT
CDR3 protein: CASSFTGASTDTQYF
clone size: once
V gene: TRBV7-3
J gene: TRBJ2-3
D gene: TRBD1

CDR3 DNA: TGTGCCAGCAGCTACCCTGGGCGTCGGGGCAATGAGCAGTTCTTC
CDR3 protein: CASSYPGRRGNEQFF
clone size: -
V gene: TRBV13
J gene: TRBJ2-1
D gene: -

CDR3 DNA: TGCAGCGTAGAAGACAGTTCGGGGTTAAACACTGAAGCTTTCTTT
CDR3 protein: CSVEDSSGLNTEAFF
clone size: -
V gene: TRBV29-1
J gene: TRBJ1-1
D gene: -

CDR3 DNA: TGTGCCAGCAGCTTAGCTGGGACAGGGGTGGGGCGGAACACTGAAGCTTTCTTT
CDR3 protein: CASSLAGTGVGRNTEAFF
clone size: -
V gene: TRBV11-2
J gene: TRBJ1-1
D gene: TRBD1

CDR3 DNA: TGTGCCAGCAGGGATCGCGGGGGCCTCGACGACGAGCAGTACTTC
CDR3 protein: CASRDRGGLDDEQYF
clone size: once
V gene: TRBV7-2
J gene: TRBJ2-7
D gene: -

CDR3 DNA: TGTGCCAGCAGTGAAGGGAGGGAGTGGGGAAACATTCAGTACTTC
CDR3 protein: CASSEGREWGNIQYF
clone size: few
V gene: TRBV6-1
J gene: TRBJ2-4
D gene: -

CDR3 DNA: TGTGCCAGCAGCACACCGACAGGGGTCTCTGGGGCCAACGTCCTGACTTTC
CDR3 protein: CASSTPTGVSGANVLTF
clone size: -
V gene: TRBV11-2
J gene: TRBJ2-6
D gene: TRBD1